Listed here is a single T cell receptor beta chain. The antigen is unknown. The CDR3 has 14 residues. Looked up from germline, CDR1 is LNHNV and CDR2 is YYDKDF (reference sequence). With 1 base removed from V and 2 bases from J, the gap between germline ends came to 8 bases. This sample is part of a study of blood T cells in healthy people across ages. Broader study findings: A strong correlation was seen between TCR beta diversity and naive T cell percentage. Getting older went along with TCR beta diversity per million T cells dropping roughly linearly.

Next came a second PCR, run for about 7 to 12 cycles, which used a sample-barcoded 5' primer along with a J-beta primer mix. Unique molecular identifiers of 12 random nucleotides labeled each cDNA. TCRdb reprocessed the 5' RACE reads with MiXCR, giving one entry per CDR3 protein. This table holds some 700,000 distinct CDR3 sequences, about 20% found once. The chain recombines TRBV15 with TRBJ2-5, with D maybe TRBD1 (6 bases). Sequenced input: blood. The clonotype was recovered from a man in his 70s in good health. CDR3 protein: CATSRGQDQETQYF. The CDR3 DNA sequence: TGTGCCACCAGCAGAGGACAGGATCAAGAGACCCAGTACTTC.